These T cell receptor beta chains were read from a single sample in a study of cytomegalovirus exposure and HLA in healthy donors. Here immunoSEQ multiplex PCR was the method, and the copy in TCRdb shows in-frame clones only, minus some. Here the sample spans under 110,000 clones, about 85% being singletons. Sequenced sample: PBMCs. Source of these receptors: a man aged 25-40 years in good health and CMV-seronegative. Each CDR3 is given with its conserved first and last residue. The order of the fields is D gene, J gene, clone size, V gene, CDR3 DNA, CDR3 protein. A D gene is named only where the DNA matches it firmly. Expanded clones are given a class, and other clones once, few, many or no size at all.

D gene: TRBD2
J gene: TRBJ2-7
clone size: once
V gene: TRBV14
CDR3 DNA: TGTGCCAGCAGCTCTAACCCGGGACTAGCGGGTCGCTACGAGCAGTACTTC
CDR3 protein: CASSSNPGLAGRYEQYF

D gene: -
J gene: TRBJ2-1
clone size: -
V gene: TRBV30
CDR3 DNA: TGTGCCTGGACCCATTTTACTGTATCCTACAATGAGCAGTTCTTC
CDR3 protein: CAWTHFTVSYNEQFF

D gene: -
J gene: TRBJ1-5
clone size: -
V gene: TRBV28
CDR3 DNA: TGTGCCAGCAGTTTAGGGGGGAGCAGGGAGCCCCAGCATTTT
CDR3 protein: CASSLGGSREPQHF

D gene: TRBD1
J gene: TRBJ2-1
clone size: -
V gene: TRBV5-1
CDR3 DNA: TGCGCCAGCAGCTCCGGGACAGGGCACAATGAGCAGTTCTTC
CDR3 protein: CASSSGTGHNEQFF

D gene: TRBD2
J gene: TRBJ2-1
clone size: -
V gene: TRBV6-4
CDR3 DNA: TGTGCCAGCAGTGACGGGACTAGCTTCGGCGGTGAGCAGTTCTTC
CDR3 protein: CASSDGTSFGGEQFF

D gene: TRBD1
J gene: TRBJ2-3
clone size: once
V gene: TRBV4-3
CDR3 DNA: TGCGCCAGCAGCCAAGGGGACAGGGCGGGGGATACGCAGTATTTT
CDR3 protein: CASSQGDRAGDTQYF

D gene: -
J gene: TRBJ2-3
clone size: -
V gene: TRBV28
CDR3 DNA: TGTGCCAGCAGTTTAAAGCGAAATACGCAGTATTTT
CDR3 protein: CASSLKRNTQYF

D gene: -
J gene: TRBJ2-3
clone size: -
V gene: TRBV11-3
CDR3 DNA: TGTGCCAGCAGCTTAACATCAGGGGTGGATACGCAGTATTTT
CDR3 protein: CASSLTSGVDTQYF

D gene: -
J gene: TRBJ1-4
clone size: -
V gene: TRBV28
CDR3 DNA: TGTGCCGTCAGCGGGCGGCCGGGAGCGTTAGAACTGTTTTTT
CDR3 protein: CAVSGRPGALELFF

D gene: TRBD2
J gene: TRBJ2-3
clone size: -
V gene: TRBV7-6
CDR3 DNA: TGTGCCAGCAGCACTCGACTAGCCCCAGATACGCAGTATTTT
CDR3 protein: CASSTRLAPDTQYF

D gene: -
J gene: TRBJ2-7
clone size: -
V gene: TRBV5-4
CDR3 DNA: TGTGCCAGCAGCCCGGCCAGGGATGGATCCTACGAGCAGTACTTC
CDR3 protein: CASSPARDGSYEQYF

D gene: -
J gene: TRBJ2-7
clone size: few
V gene: TRBV5-6
CDR3 DNA: TGTGCCAGCAGCTTGTCAGGGCCCCCGAAGCAGTACTTC
CDR3 protein: CASSLSGPPKQYF

D gene: -
J gene: TRBJ1-5
clone size: -
V gene: TRBV5-8
CDR3 DNA: TGTGCCAGCAGCCCCAGGGATTATAGCAATCAGCCCCAGCATTTT
CDR3 protein: CASSPRDYSNQPQHF

D gene: TRBD1
J gene: TRBJ2-7
clone size: -
V gene: TRBV9
CDR3 DNA: TGTGCCAGCAGCCAGGGGGATGGATCCTACGAGCAGTACTTC
CDR3 protein: CASSQGDGSYEQYF

D gene: -
J gene: TRBJ2-7
clone size: -
V gene: TRBV27
CDR3 DNA: TGTGCCTTATGCGGGGGCCTCTACGAGCAGTACTTC
CDR3 protein: CALCGGLYEQYF

D gene: TRBD2
J gene: TRBJ2-1
clone size: -
V gene: TRBV15
CDR3 DNA: TGTGCCACCAGCAGTGGACTAGCGGGAGACCAGAGCTCCTACAATGAGCAGTTCTTC
CDR3 protein: CATSSGLAGDQSSYNEQFF

D gene: TRBD1
J gene: TRBJ1-1
clone size: -
V gene: TRBV5-1
CDR3 DNA: TGCGCCAGCAGCTTAGACAGGGGCGGGGGCACTGAAGCTTTCTTT
CDR3 protein: CASSLDRGGGTEAFF